The text below deals with one T cell receptor beta chain. The data belong to a study of blood T cell repertoires in COVID-19. Germline lookup yields CDR1 LGHNA and CDR2 YNFKEQ. The CDR3 has 14 amino acids. V lost 4 bases, J lost 1 base, and 10 bases lay in between. Original processing notes: Estimates of nucleated cell counts were drawn from the amplification of reference gene primers. Libraries were prepared by immunoSEQ multiplex PCR; TCRdb keeps only in-frame clonotypes and omits some of them. The V and J calls and the clone size are those of that table, but D and trimming were determined from the DNA. Among a few hundred thousand clones, roughly 90% were seen once, and the ten largest hold 3%.

The sequence was obtained from a woman in her twenties or thirties with COVID-19, enrolled during active disease. The V gene is TRBV4-2, the J gene TRBJ2-5, with a tentative D call TRBD2 (5 bases). Sequences were obtained from peripheral blood. CDR3 sequence (DNA): TGTGCCAGCAGCCCTGGACTTACCCAAGAGACCCAGTACTTC. Protein product: CASSPGLTQETQYF.